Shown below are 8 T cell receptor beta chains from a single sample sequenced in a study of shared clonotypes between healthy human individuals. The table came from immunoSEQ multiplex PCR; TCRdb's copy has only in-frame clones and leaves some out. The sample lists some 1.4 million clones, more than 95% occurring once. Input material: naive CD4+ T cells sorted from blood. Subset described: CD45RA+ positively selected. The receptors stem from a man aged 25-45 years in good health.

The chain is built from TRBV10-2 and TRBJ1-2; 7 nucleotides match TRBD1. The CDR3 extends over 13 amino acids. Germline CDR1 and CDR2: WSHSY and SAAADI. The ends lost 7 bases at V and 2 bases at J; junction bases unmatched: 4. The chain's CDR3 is CASTKGQNYGYTF. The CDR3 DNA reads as TGCGCCAGCACCAAGGGACAGAACTATGGCTACACCTTC.

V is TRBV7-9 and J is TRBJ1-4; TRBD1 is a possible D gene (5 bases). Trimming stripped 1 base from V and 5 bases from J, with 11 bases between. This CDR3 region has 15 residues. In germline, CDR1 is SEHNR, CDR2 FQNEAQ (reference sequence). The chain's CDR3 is CASSLVGTINEKLFF. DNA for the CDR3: TGTGCCAGCAGCTTAGTTGGGACGATAAATGAAAAACTGTTTTTT. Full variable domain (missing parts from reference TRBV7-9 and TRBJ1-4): DTGVSQNPRHKITKRGQNVTFRCDPISEHNRLYWYRQTLGQGPEFLTYFQNEAQLEKSRLLSDRFSAERPKGSFSTLEIQRTEQGDSAMYLCASSLVGTINEKLFFGSGTQLSVL.

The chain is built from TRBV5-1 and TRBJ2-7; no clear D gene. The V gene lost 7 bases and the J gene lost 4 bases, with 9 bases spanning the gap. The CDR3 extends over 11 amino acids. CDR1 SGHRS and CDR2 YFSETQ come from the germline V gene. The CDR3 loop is CASLPGYEQYF. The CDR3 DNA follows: TGCGCCAGCTTACCCGGATACGAGCAGTACTTC.

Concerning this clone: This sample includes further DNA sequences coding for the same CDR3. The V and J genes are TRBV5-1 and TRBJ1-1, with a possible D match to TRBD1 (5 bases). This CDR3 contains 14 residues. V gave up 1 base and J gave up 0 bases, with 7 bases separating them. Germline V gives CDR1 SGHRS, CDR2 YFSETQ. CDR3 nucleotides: TGCGCCAGCAGCTTGAACAGGATGAACACTGAAGCTTTCTTT. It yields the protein CASSLNRMNTEAFF.

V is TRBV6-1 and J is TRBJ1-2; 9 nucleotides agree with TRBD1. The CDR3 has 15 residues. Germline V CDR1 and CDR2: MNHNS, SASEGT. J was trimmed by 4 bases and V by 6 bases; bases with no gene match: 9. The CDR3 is CASRSWDRAGYGYTF. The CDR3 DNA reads TGTGCCAGCAGGTCTTGGGACAGGGCTGGCTATGGCTACACCTTC.

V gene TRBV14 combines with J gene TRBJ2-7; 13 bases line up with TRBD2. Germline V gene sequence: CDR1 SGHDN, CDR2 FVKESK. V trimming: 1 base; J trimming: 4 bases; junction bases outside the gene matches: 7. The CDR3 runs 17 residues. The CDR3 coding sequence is TGTGCCAGCAGCCAAGTTTTCGGGACTAGCGGGATTTACGAGCAGTACTTC. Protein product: CASSQVFGTSGIYEQYF.

The CDR3 coding sequence is TGTGCCAGTAGTATAGCAGCGGGAGTGGCTACTGAGCAGTTCTTC. This encodes CASSIAAGVATEQFF. The J gene is TRBJ2-1, the V gene TRBV19; TRBD2 agrees at 8 bases. The V and J ends lost 1 base and 9 bases, in that order; junction bases with no gene match: 8. This CDR3 comprises 15 residues. Germline-derived CDR1 and CDR2 are LNHDA and SQIVND (reference sequence).

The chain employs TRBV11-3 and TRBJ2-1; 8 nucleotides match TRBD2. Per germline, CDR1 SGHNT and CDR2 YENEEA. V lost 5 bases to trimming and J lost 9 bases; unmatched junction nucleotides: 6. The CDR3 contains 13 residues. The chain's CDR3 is CASSLFRGGEQFF. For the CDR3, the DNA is TGTGCCAGCAGCCTATTCCGGGGGGGTGAGCAGTTCTTC.